A single T cell receptor beta chain is shown here with its context. Its antigen remains unknown. Germline values: CDR1 DFQATT, CDR2 SNEGSKA (reference sequence). The CDR3 has 14 amino acids. This sample is part of a study of monozygotic twins with inflammatory bowel disease. Study findings and constraints: IBD patients exhibited fewer clonotypes shared with other individuals than healthy twins, particularly with disease activity.

Generation of cDNA took place in eight separate reactions per sample. Reanalyzing the 5' RACE reads, TCRdb keeps one entry per CDR3 protein, without DNA. The table for this sample gives about 300,000 distinct CDR3 sequences. Whole blood served as the source of total RNA, and no T cell sorting took place. Material: blood. The source of this sequence is a human donor with ulcerative colitis or Crohn's disease, or a healthy co-twin of an affected twin (not recorded which). The chain carries TRBV20-1 and TRBJ2-3. This CDR3 reads CSAQRSPSTDTQYF.